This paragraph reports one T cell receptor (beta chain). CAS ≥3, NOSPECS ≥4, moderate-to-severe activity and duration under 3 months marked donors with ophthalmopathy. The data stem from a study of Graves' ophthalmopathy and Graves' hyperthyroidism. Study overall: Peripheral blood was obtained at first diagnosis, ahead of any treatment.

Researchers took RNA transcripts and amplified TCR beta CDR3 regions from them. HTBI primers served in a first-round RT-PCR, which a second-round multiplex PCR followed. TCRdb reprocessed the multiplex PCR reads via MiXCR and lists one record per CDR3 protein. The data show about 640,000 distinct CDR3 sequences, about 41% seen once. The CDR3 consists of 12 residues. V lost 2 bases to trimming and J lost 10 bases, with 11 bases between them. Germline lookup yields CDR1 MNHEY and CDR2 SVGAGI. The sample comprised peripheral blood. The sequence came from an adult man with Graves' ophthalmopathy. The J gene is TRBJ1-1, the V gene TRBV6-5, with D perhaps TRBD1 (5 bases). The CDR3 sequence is CASSYRTGGAFF. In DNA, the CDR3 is TGTGCCAGCAGTTACAGAACCGGGGGAGCTTTCTTT.